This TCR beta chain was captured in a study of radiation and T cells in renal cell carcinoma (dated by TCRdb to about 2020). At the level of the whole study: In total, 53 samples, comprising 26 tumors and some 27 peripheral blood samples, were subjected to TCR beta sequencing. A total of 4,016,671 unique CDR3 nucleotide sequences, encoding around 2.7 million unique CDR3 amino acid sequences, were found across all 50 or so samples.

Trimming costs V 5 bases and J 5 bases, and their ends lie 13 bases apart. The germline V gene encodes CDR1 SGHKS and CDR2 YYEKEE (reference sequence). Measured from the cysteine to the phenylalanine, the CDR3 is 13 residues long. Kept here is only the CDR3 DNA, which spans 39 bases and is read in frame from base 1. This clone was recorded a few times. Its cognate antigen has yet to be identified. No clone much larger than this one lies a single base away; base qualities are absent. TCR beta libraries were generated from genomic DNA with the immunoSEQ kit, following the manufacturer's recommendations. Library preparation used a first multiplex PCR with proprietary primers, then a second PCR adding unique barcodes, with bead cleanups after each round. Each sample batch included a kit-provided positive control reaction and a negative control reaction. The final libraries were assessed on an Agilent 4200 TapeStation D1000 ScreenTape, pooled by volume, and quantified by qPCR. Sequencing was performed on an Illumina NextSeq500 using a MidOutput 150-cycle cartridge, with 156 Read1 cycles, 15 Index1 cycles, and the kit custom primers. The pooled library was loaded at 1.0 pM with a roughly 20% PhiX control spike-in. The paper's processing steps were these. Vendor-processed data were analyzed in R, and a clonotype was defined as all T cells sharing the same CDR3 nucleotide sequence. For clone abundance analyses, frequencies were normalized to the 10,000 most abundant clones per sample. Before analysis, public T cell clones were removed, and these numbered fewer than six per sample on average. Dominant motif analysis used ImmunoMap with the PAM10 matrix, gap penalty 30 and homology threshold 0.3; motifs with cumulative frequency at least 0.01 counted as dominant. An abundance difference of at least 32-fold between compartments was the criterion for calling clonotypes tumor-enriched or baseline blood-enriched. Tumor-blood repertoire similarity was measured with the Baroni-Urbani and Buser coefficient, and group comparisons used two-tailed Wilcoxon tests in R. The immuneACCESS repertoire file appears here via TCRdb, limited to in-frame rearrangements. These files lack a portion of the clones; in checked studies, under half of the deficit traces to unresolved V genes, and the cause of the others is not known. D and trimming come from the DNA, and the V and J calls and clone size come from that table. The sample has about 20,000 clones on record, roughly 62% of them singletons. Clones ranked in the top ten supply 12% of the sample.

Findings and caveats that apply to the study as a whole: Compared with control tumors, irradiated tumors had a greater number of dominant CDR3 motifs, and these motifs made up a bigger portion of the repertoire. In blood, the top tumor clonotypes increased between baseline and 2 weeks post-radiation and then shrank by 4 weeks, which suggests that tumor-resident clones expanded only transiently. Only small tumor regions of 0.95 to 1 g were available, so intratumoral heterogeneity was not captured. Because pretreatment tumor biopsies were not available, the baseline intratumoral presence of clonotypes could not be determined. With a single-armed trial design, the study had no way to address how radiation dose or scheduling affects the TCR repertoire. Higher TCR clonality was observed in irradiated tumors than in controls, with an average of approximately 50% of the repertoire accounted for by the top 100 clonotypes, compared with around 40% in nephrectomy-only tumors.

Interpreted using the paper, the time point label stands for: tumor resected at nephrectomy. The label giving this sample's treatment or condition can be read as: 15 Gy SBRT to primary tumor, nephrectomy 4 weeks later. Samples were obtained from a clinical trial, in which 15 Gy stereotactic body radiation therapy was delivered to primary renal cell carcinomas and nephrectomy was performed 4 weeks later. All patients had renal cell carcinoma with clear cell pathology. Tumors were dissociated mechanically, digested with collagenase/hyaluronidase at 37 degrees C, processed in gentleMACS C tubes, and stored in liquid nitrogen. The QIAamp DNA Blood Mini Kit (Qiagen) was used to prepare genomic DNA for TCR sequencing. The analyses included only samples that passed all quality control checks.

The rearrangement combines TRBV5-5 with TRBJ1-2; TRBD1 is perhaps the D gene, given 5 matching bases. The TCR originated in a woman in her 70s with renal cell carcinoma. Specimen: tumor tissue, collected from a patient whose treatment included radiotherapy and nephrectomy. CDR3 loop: CASSSPTGYGYTF. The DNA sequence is TGTGCCAGCAGTTCGCCCACAGGTTATGGCTACACCTTC.